Reported below is one T cell receptor beta chain. The antigen is unknown. TCRdb derives one entry per CDR3 protein from the 5' RACE reads, leaving out DNA. Recorded here are 300,000 to 400,000 distinct CDR3 sequences; the top ten clones represent roughly 2%. These data belong to a study of monozygotic twins with inflammatory bowel disease. Blood was collected, approximately 2.5 ml per donor. Whole-study findings and limits: The analysis failed to separate different T cell subtypes. Lower TCRbeta diversity (inverse Simpson) was seen in IBD patients than in healthy co-twins.

The CDR3 covers 11 residues. Sequenced material: blood. This receptor was obtained from a human donor with ulcerative colitis or Crohn's disease, or a healthy co-twin of an affected twin (not recorded which). V and J are TRBV12-3 or TRBV12-4 and TRBJ1-4. CDR3 protein: CATTRNEKLFF.